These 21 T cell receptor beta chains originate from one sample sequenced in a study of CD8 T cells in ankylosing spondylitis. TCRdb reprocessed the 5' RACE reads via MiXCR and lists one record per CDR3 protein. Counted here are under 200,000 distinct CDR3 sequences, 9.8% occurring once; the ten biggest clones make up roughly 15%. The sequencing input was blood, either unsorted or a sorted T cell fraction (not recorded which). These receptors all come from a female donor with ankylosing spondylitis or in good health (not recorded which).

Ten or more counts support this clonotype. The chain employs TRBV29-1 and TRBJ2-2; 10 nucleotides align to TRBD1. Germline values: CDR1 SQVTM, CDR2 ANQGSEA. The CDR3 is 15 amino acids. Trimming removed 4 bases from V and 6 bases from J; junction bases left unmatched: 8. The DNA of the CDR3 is TGCAGCGTTGCCCTGGGACAGGGGCGCCCCGGGGAGCTGTTTTTT. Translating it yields CSVALGQGRPGELFF.

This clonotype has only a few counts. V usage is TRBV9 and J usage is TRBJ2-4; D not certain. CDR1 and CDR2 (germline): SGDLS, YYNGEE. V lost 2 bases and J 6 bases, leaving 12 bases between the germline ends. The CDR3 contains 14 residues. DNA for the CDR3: TGTGCCAGCAGCGTTGGAGTGGTGGCAAACATTCAGTACTTC. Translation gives CASSVGVVANIQYF. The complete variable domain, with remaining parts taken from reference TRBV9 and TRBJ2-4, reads DSGVTQTPKHLITATGQRVTLRCSPRSGDLSVYWYQQSLDQGLQFLIQYYNGEERAKGNILERFSAQQFPDLHSELNLSSLELGDSALYFCASSVGVVANIQYFGAGTRLSVL.

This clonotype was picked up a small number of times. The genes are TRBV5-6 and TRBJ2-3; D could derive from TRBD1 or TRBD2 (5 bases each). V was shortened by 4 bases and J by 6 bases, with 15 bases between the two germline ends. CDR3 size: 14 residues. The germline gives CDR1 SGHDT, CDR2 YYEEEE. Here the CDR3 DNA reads TGTGCCAGCAGCAGCGTGGGACCCCCCGATACGCAGTATTTT. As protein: CASSSVGPPDTQYF.

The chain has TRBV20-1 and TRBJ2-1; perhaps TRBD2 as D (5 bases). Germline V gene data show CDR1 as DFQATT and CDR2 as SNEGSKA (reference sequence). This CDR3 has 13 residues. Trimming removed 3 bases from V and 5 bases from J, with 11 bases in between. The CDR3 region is CSASETTHNEQFF. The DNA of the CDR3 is TGCAGTGCTAGTGAGACTACCCACAATGAGCAGTTCTTC.

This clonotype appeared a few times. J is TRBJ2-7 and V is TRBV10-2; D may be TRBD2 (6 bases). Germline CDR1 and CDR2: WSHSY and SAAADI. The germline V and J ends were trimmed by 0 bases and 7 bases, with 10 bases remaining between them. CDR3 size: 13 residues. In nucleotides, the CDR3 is TGCGCCAGCAGTGAGTCGCCAGGAGGGGAGCAGTACTTC. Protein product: CASSESPGGEQYF.

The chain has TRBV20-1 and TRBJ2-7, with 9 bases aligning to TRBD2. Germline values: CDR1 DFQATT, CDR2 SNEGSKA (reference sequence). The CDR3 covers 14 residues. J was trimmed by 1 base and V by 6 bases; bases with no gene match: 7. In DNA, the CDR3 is TGCAGTGCCGCGGGACTAGCAGTGTCCTACGAGCAGTACTTC. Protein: CSAAGLAVSYEQYF.

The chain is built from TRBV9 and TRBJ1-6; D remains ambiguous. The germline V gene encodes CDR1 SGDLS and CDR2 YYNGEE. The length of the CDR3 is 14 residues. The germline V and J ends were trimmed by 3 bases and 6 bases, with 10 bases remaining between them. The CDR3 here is CASSEDGSNSPLHF. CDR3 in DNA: TGTGCCAGCAGCGAGGACGGGAGTAATTCACCCCTCCACTTT.

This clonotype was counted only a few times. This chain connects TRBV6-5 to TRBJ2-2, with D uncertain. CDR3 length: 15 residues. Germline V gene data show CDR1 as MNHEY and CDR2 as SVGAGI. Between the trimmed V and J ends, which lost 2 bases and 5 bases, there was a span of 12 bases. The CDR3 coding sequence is TGTGCCAGCAGTTACGCCAATCTTGTAACCGGGGAGCTGTTTTTT. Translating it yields CASSYANLVTGELFF.

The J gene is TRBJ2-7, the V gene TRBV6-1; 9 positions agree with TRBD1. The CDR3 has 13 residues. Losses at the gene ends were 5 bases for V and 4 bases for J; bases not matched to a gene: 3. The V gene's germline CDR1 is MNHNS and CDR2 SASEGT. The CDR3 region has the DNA TGTGCCAGCAGTACAGGGGGCGCGTACGAGCAGTACTTC. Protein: CASSTGGAYEQYF.

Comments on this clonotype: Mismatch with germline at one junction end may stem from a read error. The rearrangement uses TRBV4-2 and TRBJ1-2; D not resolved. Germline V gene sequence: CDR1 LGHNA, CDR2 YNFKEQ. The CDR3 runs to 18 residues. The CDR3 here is CAISPGLLQDSTNYGYTF. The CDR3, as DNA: TGTGCCATCAGCCCCGGGCTCCTCCAGGATTCTACTAACTATGGCTACACCTTC.

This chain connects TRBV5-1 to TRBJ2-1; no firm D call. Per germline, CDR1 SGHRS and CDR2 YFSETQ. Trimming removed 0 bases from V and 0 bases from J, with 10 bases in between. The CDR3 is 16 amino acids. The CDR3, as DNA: TGCGCCAGCAGCTTGGCCGCAGCGAGCTCCTACAATGAGCAGTTCTTC. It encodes CASSLAAASSYNEQFF.

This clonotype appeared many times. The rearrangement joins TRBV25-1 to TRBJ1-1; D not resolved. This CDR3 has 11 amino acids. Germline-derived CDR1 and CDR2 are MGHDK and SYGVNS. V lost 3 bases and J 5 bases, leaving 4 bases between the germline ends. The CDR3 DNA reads TGTGCCAGCAGTGATCAGACTGAAGCTTTCTTT. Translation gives CASSDQTEAFF.

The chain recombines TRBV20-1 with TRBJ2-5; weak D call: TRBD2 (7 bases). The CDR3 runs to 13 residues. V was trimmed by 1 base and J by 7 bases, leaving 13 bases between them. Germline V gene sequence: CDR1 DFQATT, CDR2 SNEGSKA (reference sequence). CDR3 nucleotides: TGCAGTGCTAGAGCCGAGGGGGAGGGGACCCAGTACTTC. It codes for CSARAEGEGTQYF.

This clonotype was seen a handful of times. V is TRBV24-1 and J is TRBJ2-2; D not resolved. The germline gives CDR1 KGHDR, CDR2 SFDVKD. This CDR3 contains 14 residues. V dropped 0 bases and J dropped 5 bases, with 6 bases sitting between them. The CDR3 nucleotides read TGTGCCACCAGTGATTTGGCCCAAACCGGGGAGCTGTTTTTT. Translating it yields CATSDLAQTGELFF.

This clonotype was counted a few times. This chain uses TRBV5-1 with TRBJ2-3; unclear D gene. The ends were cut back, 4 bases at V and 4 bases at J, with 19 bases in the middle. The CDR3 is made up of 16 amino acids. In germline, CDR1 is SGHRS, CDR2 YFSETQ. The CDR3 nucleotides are TGCGCCAGCAGCGGAATGAGTGAAGGGTTGGCAGATACGCAGTATTTT. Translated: CASSGMSEGLADTQYF.

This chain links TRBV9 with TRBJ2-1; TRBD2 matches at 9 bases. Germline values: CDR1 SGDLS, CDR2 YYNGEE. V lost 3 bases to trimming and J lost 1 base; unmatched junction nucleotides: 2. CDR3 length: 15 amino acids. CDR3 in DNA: TGTGCCAGCAGCGGCAGCGGGAGGTCCTACAATGAGCAGTTCTTC. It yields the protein CASSGSGRSYNEQFF.

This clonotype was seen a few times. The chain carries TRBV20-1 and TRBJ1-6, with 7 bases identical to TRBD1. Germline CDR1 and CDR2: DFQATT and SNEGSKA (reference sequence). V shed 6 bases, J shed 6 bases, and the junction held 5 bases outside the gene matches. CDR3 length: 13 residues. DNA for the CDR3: TGCAGTGCGCCGGGACAGATTAATTCACCCCTCCACTTT. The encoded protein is CSAPGQINSPLHF.

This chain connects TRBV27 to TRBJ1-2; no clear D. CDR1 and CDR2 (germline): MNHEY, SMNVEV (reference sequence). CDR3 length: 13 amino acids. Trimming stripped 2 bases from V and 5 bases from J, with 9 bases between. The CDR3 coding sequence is TGTGCCAGCAGTTTAGGCCTAGGGTATGGCTACACCTTC. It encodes CASSLGLGYGYTF.

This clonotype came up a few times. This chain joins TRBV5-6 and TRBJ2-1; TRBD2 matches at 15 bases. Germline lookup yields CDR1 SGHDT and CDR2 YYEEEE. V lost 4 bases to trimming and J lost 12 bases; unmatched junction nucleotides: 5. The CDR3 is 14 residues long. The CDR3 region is CASSLGLAGGAQFF. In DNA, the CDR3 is TGTGCCAGCAGCCTGGGACTAGCGGGAGGCGCGCAGTTCTTC. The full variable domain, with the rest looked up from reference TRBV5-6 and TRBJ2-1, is DAGVTQSPTHLIKTRGQQVTLRCSPKSGHDTVSWYQQALGQGPQFIFQYYEEEERQRGNFPDRFSGHQFPNYSSELNVNALLLGDSALYLCASSLGLAGGAQFFGPGTRLTVL.

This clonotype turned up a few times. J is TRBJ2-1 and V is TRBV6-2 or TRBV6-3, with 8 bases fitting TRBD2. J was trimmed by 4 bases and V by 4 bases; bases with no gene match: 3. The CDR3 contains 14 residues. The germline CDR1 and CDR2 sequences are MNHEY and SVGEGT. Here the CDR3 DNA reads TGTGCCAGCAGTTCGGGAGGGTGGTACAATGAGCAGTTCTTC. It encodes CASSSGGWYNEQFF.

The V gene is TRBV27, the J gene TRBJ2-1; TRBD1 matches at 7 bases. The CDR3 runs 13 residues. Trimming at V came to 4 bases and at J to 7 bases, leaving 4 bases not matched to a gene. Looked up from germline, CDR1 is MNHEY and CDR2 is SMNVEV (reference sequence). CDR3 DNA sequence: TGTGCCAGCAGTTCGACAGGGTCGAATGAGCAGTTCTTC. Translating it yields CASSSTGSNEQFF.